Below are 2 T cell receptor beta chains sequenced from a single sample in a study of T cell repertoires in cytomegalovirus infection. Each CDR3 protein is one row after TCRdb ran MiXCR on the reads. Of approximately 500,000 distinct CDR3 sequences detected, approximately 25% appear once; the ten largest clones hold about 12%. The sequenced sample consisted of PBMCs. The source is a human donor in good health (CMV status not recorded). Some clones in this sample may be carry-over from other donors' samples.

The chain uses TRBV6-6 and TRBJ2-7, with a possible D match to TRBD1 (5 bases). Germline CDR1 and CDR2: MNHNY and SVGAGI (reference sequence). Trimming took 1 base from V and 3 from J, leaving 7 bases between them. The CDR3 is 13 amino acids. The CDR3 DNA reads TGTGCCAGCAGTTACTATCAGGGCTACGAGCAGTACTTC. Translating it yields CASSYYQGYEQYF.

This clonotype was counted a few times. CDR3 nucleotides: TGTGCCAGCAGCGCCACAGGGGCCATACAAGAGACCCAGTACTTC. Protein sequence: CASSATGAIQETQYF. The chain recombines TRBV7-3 with TRBJ2-5; 7 bases agree with TRBD1. This CDR3 is 15 amino acids long. The germline V gene encodes CDR1 SGHTA and CDR2 FQGTGA. V shed 5 bases and J 2 bases; nucleotides not matched to a gene: 8.